In this sample, the clone carrying this T cell receptor (beta chain) turned up a few times. Its target is not known. With 8 bases removed from V and 4 bases from J, the gap between germline ends came to 11 bases. Germline V lookup: CDR1 SNHLY, CDR2 FYNNEI. The CDR3 loop spans 12 amino acids. The sample originates from a study of vaccination effects on CD4 cells after COVID-19. Study observations and caveats: Marked clonal contraction of both clone types appeared late after vaccination. There was only 1 of 255 vaccine-induced clones in healthy vaccinees that cross-reacted with common cold coronaviruses.

The ViraFEST assay expanded antigen-specific CD4+ T cells with viral peptide pools before sequencing. Cultured cells yielded isolated CD4+ T cells after approximately nine days. The vaccine given was either BNT162b2 or mRNA-1273, in two doses. Half the medium was swapped for IL-2 medium on days 3 and 7. Sequencing was performed with immunoSEQ multiplex PCR; in TCRdb, only in-frame clones are kept and a portion is missing. The repertoire holds 25,000 to 30,000 clones, roughly 80% seen once, with around 5.9% in the top ten. This chain links TRBV2 with TRBJ1-1, with a possible D match to TRBD1 (6 bases). Sequencing was performed on CD4+ T cells from PBMCs cultured with SARS-CoV-2 spike peptides, taken after COVID-19 vaccination. The source of this sequence is a human donor who received a COVID-19 vaccine. Some clones in this sample may be carry-over from other donors' samples. CDR3 region: CASDRWSTEAFF. CDR3 DNA sequence: TGTGCCAGCGACAGGTGGTCCACTGAAGCTTTCTTT.